The rows below give T cell receptor beta chains drawn from one sample of a study of shared clonotypes between healthy human individuals. TCRdb's copy holds only in-frame clones and misses some; the assay was immunoSEQ multiplex PCR. Found here are approximately 2,000,000 clones, approximately 92% of them singletons; the top ten hold about 1.7%. Sequencing used naive CD8+ T cells from PBMCs. The origin of the receptors is a man younger than 30 in good health. Some clones in this sample may be carry-over from other donors' samples. CDR3s include the opening cysteine and the closing phenylalanine or tryptophan. The D gene is left open where the match is weak. Clone size is not always given. Where it is, it says once, few, many or a class for expanded clones.

D	size	V	length	J	CDR3	DNA
NA	NA	TRBV4-1	16	TRBJ1-3	CASSVTGGFSGNTIYF	TGCGCCAGCAGCGTTACCGGTGGGTTTTCTGGAAACACCATATATTTT
TRBD2	NA	TRBV6-1	16	TRBJ2-1	CASSEWGGSTYNEQFF	TGTGCCAGCAGTGAATGGGGGGGATCCACCTACAATGAGCAGTTCTTC
NA	NA	TRBV19	14	TRBJ2-3	CASSMGVSTDTQYF	TGTGCCAGTAGTATGGGTGTGAGCACAGATACGCAGTATTTT
NA	NA	TRBV9	13	TRBJ1-3	CASTGRSGNTIYF	TGTGCCAGCACGGGGCGCTCTGGAAACACCATATATTTT
NA	NA	TRBV2	13	TRBJ2-3	CASSDGGTDTQYF	TGTGCCAGCAGTGACGGCGGCACAGATACGCAGTATTTT
NA	NA	TRBV7-9	18	TRBJ1-3	CASSPPGLGESSGNTIYF	TGTGCCAGCAGCCCCCCGGGCCTGGGGGAGAGCTCTGGAAACACCATATATTTT
TRBD2	NA	TRBV5-6	15	TRBJ2-1	CASSAPGLALNEQFF	TGTGCCAGCAGCGCGCCGGGACTAGCGTTGAATGAGCAGTTCTTC
TRBD2	NA	TRBV4-1	16	TRBJ2-7	CASSQDSGGSWYEQYF	TGCGCCAGCAGCCAAGATTCGGGCGGGAGTTGGTACGAGCAGTACTTC
NA	NA	TRBV7-8	15	TRBJ2-1	CASSFRDTTGNEQFF	TGTGCCAGCAGCTTCCGGGACACAACGGGGAATGAGCAGTTCTTC
TRBD2	once	TRBV4-3	20	TRBJ2-2	CASSQDYAGGDHPNTGELFF	TGCGCCAGCAGCCAAGATTACGCTGGGGGGGACCACCCGAACACCGGGGAGCTGTTTTTT
NA	NA	TRBV5-8	14	TRBJ2-1	CASSLAAVYNEQFF	TGTGCCAGCAGCTTGGCCGCAGTCTACAATGAGCAGTTCTTC
NA	NA	TRBV27	15	TRBJ2-7	CASSFHLGRTYEQYF	TGTGCCAGCAGTTTCCATCTCGGGAGAACCTACGAGCAGTACTTC
TRBD1	NA	TRBV13	18	TRBJ2-2	CASSPRVGQFANTGELFF	TGTGCCAGCAGCCCCAGGGTGGGACAGTTCGCGAACACCGGGGAGCTGTTTTTT
TRBD1	NA	TRBV28	14	TRBJ1-4	CASGWSRGGEKLFF	TGTGCCAGCGGTTGGAGCAGGGGGGGTGAAAAACTGTTTTTT